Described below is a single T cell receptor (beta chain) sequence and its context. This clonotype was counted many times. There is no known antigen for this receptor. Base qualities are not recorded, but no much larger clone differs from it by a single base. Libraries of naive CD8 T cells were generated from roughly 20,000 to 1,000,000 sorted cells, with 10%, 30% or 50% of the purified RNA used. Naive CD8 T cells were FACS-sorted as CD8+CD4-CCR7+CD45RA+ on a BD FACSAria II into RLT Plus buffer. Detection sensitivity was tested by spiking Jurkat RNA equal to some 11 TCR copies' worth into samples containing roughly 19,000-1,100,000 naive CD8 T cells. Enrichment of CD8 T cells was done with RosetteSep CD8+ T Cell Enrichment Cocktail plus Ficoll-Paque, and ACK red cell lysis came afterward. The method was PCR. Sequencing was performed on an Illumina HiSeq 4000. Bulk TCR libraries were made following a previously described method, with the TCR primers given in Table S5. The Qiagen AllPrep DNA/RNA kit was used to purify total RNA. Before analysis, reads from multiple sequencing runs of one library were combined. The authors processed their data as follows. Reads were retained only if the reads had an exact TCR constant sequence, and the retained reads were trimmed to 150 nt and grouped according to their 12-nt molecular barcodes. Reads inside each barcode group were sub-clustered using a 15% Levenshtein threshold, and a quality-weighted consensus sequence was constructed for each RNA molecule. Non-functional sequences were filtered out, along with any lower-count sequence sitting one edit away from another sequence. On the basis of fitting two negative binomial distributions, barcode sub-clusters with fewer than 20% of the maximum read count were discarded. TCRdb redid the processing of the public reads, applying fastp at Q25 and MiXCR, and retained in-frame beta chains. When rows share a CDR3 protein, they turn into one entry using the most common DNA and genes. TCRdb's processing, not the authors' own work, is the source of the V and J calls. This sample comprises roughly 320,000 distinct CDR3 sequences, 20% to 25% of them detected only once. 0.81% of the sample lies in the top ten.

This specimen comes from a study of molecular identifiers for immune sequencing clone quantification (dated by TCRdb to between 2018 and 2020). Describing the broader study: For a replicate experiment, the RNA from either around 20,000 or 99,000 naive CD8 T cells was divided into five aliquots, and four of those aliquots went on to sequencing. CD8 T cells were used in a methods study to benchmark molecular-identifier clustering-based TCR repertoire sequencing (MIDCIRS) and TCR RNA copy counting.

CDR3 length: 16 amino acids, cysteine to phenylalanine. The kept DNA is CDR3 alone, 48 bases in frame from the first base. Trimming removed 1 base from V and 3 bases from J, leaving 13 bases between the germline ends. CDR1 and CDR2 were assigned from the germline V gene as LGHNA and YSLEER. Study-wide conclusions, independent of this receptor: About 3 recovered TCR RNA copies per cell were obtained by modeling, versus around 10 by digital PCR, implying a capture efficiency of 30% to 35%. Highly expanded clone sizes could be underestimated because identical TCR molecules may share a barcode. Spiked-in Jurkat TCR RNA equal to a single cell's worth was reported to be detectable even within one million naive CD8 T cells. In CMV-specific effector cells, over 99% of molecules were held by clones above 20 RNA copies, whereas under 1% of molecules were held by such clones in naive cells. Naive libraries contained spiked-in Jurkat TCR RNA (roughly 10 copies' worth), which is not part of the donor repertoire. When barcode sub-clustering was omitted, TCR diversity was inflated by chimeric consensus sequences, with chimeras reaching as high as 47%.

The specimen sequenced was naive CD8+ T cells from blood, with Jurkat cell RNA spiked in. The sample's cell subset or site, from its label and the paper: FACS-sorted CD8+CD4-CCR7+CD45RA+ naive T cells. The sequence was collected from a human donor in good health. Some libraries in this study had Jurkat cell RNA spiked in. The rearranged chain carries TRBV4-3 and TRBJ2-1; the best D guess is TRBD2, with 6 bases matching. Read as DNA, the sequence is TGCGCCAGCAGCCAAGGAACTAGCAGGTACTACAATGAGCAGTTCTTC. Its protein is CASSQGTSRYYNEQFF.